A selection of T cell receptor beta chains follows, all from one sample in a study of blood T cell repertoires in COVID-19. Using immunoSEQ multiplex PCR, the repertoire was profiled, and TCRdb retains in-frame clones only, with some absent. The table has roughly 190,000 clones, about four fifths seen once; the top ten hold 3.2%. The sequenced sample consisted of PBMCs or T cells enriched from blood (not recorded which). These receptors were obtained from a woman in her 30s who had recovered from COVID-19. Both conserved end residues are trimmed from each CDR3. The D gene is left open where the match is weak. Rows give clone size only sometimes, using once, few, many, or a class for an expanded clone.

ATGPRGRDTEAF	TRBD1	few	TRBV15
AWSVLRNTEAF	.	.	TRBV30
SVEGAGTDTQY	.	.	TRBV29-1
ASSPQGLLSGNTIY	.	once	TRBV4-1
ASSSPRGLDFPGELF	.	.	TRBV19
ASSQLAGSNTGELF	TRBD2	few	TRBV3-1/TRBV3-2
ASSPNRGNSGNTIY	TRBD1	once	TRBV27
ASSLSGGAGRYGYT	.	.	TRBV11-2
ASSLTRWETNEKLF	.	.	TRBV28
ASRREGLGENSPLH	.	.	TRBV2
ASREAGTLGYGYT	.	.	TRBV28
ASSLDSRPNSPLH	.	few	TRBV7-2
ASSLSEYGRANEKLF	.	once	TRBV27
ASSSEYGGSGYGYT	.	once	TRBV7-6
ASSQEREALHTEAF	.	once	TRBV4-1
SASLAGAFYNEQF	.	.	TRBV20-1
ASSSISVQETQY	.	.	TRBV18
ATSPGTSGNTIY	.	.	TRBV6-5
ASSEAGGEYVYNSPLH	.	.	TRBV2
AWDRSSGTEAF	.	.	TRBV30
ASRRRTDTGELF	.	.	TRBV6-4
ASTLRTGWYQETQY	TRBD1	few	TRBV28
ASSTQAGGTEAF	TRBD1	.	TRBV28
ASSSRQGEGGELF	TRBD1	.	TRBV4-1
ASSSLGTGGLNTEAF	TRBD1	few	TRBV27
AITRQGAAEAF	TRBD1	.	TRBV10-3
ASSLGWGDGNTDTQY	.	.	TRBV5-1
ASTPGVGSPLH	.	few	TRBV28
ASSEGQLAGGLQETQY	TRBD2	.	TRBV2
ATADRGYGYT	TRBD1	.	TRBV15
ASTPGRYQPQH	.	.	TRBV12-3/TRBV12-4
ASSKVGTSGSGDIQY	.	once	TRBV21-1
ASSDLPLTAQTQY	.	.	TRBV6-1
ASSLFGGTGGPRQPQH	TRBD1	once	TRBV28
ASSWQGASQPQH	TRBD1	few	TRBV2
ASSLVAGLNEQF	.	few	TRBV7-9
ASSPRALTEAF	.	.	TRBV27
ASSQDGHRTETQY	.	.	TRBV4-1
ASSLGTAQETQY	.	.	TRBV5-4
ASSSRGGGQETQY	TRBD2	.	TRBV11-1
ASSWGRTVLNTGELF	.	.	TRBV11-2
ASRPAGPVGGYT	.	once	TRBV27
ASSPATSPLPLGGELF	TRBD2	.	TRBV3-1/TRBV3-2
ASSLSQEQF	.	.	TRBV5-1
ASSMGLYNEQF	.	.	TRBV19
ASSLTHYKGNPYEQY	.	.	TRBV7-2
ASSLTGGRTEAF	TRBD1	.	TRBV7-3
ASSLGFDYGYT	.	.	TRBV18
SVVVLAGGLAYEQY	TRBD2	.	TRBV29-1